This TCR beta chain was recorded in a study of graft-versus-host responses after intestinal transplantation. Study-wide background: Induction using anti-thymocyte globulin, followed by tacrolimus and steroids for 3 to 4 years, was given to all recipients.

Sequenced by immunoSEQ multiplex PCR; TCRdb stores in-frame clones only, minus some. Among approximately 71,000 clones listed, about 90% were seen once. A few counts support this clone. The antigen is undetermined. CDR1 is SGHAT and CDR2 is FQNNGV in the germline V gene. V was trimmed by 5 bases and J by 8 bases, leaving 15 bases between them. The CDR3 is made up of 13 amino acids. The source of this sequence is a human donor who received an intestinal transplant. The V call is TRBV11-2, the J call TRBJ1-2; the D gene is possibly TRBD1 (5 bases). This specimen consisted of unstimulated CD8+ T cells sorted from spleen or lymph node cells, obtained before intestinal transplant. CDR3 sequence reads: CASSPAGDYGYTF. The CDR3 DNA reads TGTGCCAGCAGCCCAGCGGGGGATTACGGCTACACCTTC.